This entry lists 7 T cell receptor beta chains sequenced from one sample in a study of blood T cell repertoires in COVID-19. The data were produced by immunoSEQ multiplex PCR, yet TCRdb's version contains in-frame clones alone and is incomplete. The repertoire has about 180,000 clones, roughly 83% of them found once; the top ten carry about 9.6%. Sequenced: PBMCs or T cells enriched from blood (not recorded which). Receptor source: a woman in her twenties or thirties who had recovered from COVID-19.

The chain links TRBV24-1 to TRBJ1-5; 8 nucleotides align to TRBD1. V lost 4 bases to trimming and J lost 2 bases; unmatched junction nucleotides: 12. Germline V gene data show CDR1 as KGHDR and CDR2 as SFDVKD. The CDR3 runs 18 residues. In DNA, the CDR3 is TGTGCCACCAGTGACGCCTCTGGACAGGGTTGGGGCAATCAGCCCCAGCATTTT. This codes for CATSDASGQGWGNQPQHF.

The V and J genes are TRBV25-1 and TRBJ1-5, with a possible D match to TRBD1 (5 bases). There are 14 residues in the CDR3. Germline assignment: CDR1 MGHDK and CDR2 SYGVNS. Trimming took 5 bases from V and 1 from J, leaving 9 bases between them. The CDR3 nucleotides are TGTGCCAGCAGTCGGGGGAACAGCAATCAGCCCCAGCATTTT. Translated: CASSRGNSNQPQHF.

In its sample, this clone was seen a few times. This chain joins TRBV2 and TRBJ2-7; the match to TRBD1 covers 7 bases. Germline values: CDR1 SNHLY, CDR2 FYNNEI. V was pared by 8 bases and J by 6 bases, with 16 bases of the junction left unmatched. The CDR3 runs to 15 residues. The CDR3 region has the DNA TGTGCCAGCCAGATAAAGACAGGGAGTGTGGGCGAGCAGTACTTC. Translating gives CASQIKTGSVGEQYF.

The chain carries TRBV6-1 and TRBJ1-5, with D possibly being TRBD1 (6 bases). This CDR3 contains 15 residues. The germline CDR1 and CDR2 sequences are MNHNS and SASEGT. Trimming cost V 2 bases and J 0 bases, with 8 bases left between them. CDR3 DNA sequence: TGTGCCAGCAGTGAAACAGGGCCTAGCAATCAGCCCCAGCATTTT. This gives the protein CASSETGPSNQPQHF.

This clone was found once. The CDR3 region is CASSQRTSGLDEQFF. CDR3 DNA: TGCGCCAGCAGCCAACGGACTAGCGGCTTGGATGAGCAGTTCTTC. The rearrangement joins TRBV5-1 to TRBJ2-1; 10 bases fit TRBD2. In germline, CDR1 is SGHRS, CDR2 YFSETQ. The CDR3 contains 15 residues. V shed 4 bases and J 8 bases; nucleotides not matched to a gene: 9.

The V gene is TRBV29-1, the J gene TRBJ1-2; the D gene is possibly TRBD1 (6 bases). Germline CDR1 and CDR2: SQVTM and ANQGSEA. This CDR3 has 12 amino acids. The V end was cut by 3 bases, the J end by 8 bases, with 13 bases between. This CDR3 reads CSVEDSTSGYTF. DNA for the CDR3: TGCAGCGTTGAGGACAGTACCAGCGGCTACACCTTC.

This clone appeared a single time. V and J are TRBV11-2 and TRBJ2-5, with D hard to call. CDR3 length: 13 residues. Per the germline V gene, CDR1 is SGHAT and CDR2 is FQNNGV. Trimming took off 1 base at V and 2 bases at J, with 5 bases between the two ends. CDR3 region: CASSLVPQETQYF. In nucleotides, the CDR3 is TGTGCCAGCAGCTTAGTTCCTCAAGAGACCCAGTACTTC.